What follows is one T cell receptor (beta chain) and its context. These data belong to a study of T cells expressing NK-cell markers. Overall study context: One of eight sequenced donors was HCMV-seronegative; the other seven were seropositive.

TCRdb reprocessed the 5' RACE reads, with one entry per CDR3 protein and no DNA. In all, the sample yields 550,000 to 600,000 distinct CDR3 sequences. This CDR3 is built from 14 residues. Germline CDR1 reads KGHDR; CDR2 reads SFDVKD. Material for sequencing was blood T cells: a sorted CD56 or NKG2C T cell subset, CD4+ or CD8+ T cells, or bulk PBMC T cells (not recorded which). The V call is TRBV24-1, the J call TRBJ2-5; TCRdb's D call, TRBD1, is unchecked because there is no DNA. The sequence came from a man aged 18 to 30 in good health. The chain's CDR3 is CATSDSRAVETQYF.